The clone carrying this TCR beta chain was recorded many times. Its matching antigen is unknown. The sample belongs to a study of human T cells and chemical hapten exposure. One entry per CDR3 protein, called by TCRdb with MiXCR from the RACE reads. Altogether approximately 400,000 distinct CDR3 sequences are present, about 5.1% being singletons, with the ten largest covering 2.6%. Points from the study as a whole: Counts of TCRs above 1 in 1000 frequency stayed unchanged with DPC sensitization.

Time point reported: pre-sensitization, week 0. Treatment: therapeutic diphenylcyclopropenone sensitization with weekly scalp DPC. Ahead of each patch test application, blood was drawn. Each donor was an alopecia patient between 18 and 70 years of age who qualified for DPC. Unfractionated whole blood was the source from which total RNA was extracted. CDR3 length: 15 residues. V was trimmed by 6 bases and J by 3 bases, leaving 17 bases between them. Germline assignment: CDR1 MNHEY and CDR2 SMNVEV (reference sequence). This TCR was sampled from a woman aged 45-60 years with alopecia areata. Some clones in this sample may be carry-over from other donors' samples. The sample here was whole blood, taken in connection with sensitization to the hapten diphenylcyclopropenone (DPC). The genes are TRBV27 and TRBJ1-1; D gene unclear. In nucleotides, the CDR3 is TGTGCCAGCAGCTGGGCGGGCAGGATTGACACTGAAGCTTTCTTT. It translates to CASSWAGRIDTEAFF.